The text below deals with one T cell receptor beta chain. The assay was carried out at the deep level. Each cell subset's genomic DNA was divided evenly among several immunoSEQ plates. Here immunoSEQ multiplex PCR was the method, and the copy in TCRdb shows in-frame clones only, minus some. The sample carries more than 850,000 clones, 70% to 80% recorded once. This entry comes from a study of shared clonotypes between healthy human individuals. All donors were healthy HIV-negative adults lacking recent acute infections or vaccinations. Caucasian adults residing in Nashville, Tennessee made up all the donors. The V end lost 0 bases, the J end lost 0 bases, and 10 bases lay between the germline ends. Germline CDR1 SGDLS, CDR2 YYNGEE. This CDR3 spans 15 amino acids.

This chain joins TRBV9 and TRBJ2-7; no firm D call. The clonotype comes from a man aged 18 to 30 in good health. Some clones in this sample may be carry-over from other donors' samples. Material for sequencing was memory CD4+ T cells from PBMCs. Subset: CD45RA-negative fraction. In nucleotides, the CDR3 is TGTGCCAGCAGCGTAGAGTCCCTCCCCTCCTACGAGCAGTACTTC. This encodes CASSVESLPSYEQYF.